This T cell receptor beta chain was sequenced in a study of vaccination effects on CD4 cells after COVID-19. On the study more broadly: Participants were given two doses of BNT162b2 or mRNA-1273 vaccine.

In regard to this clone: Its antigen is still unknown.

Sequencing was preceded by expansion of antigen-specific CD4+ T cells with viral peptide pools in the ViraFEST assay. With roughly 10 days of culture completed, CD4+ T cells were isolated. Prior SARS-CoV-2 infection was absent in the vaccine recipients, as shown by negative nucleocapsid antibodies. Half-medium changes using IL-2 medium occurred on days 3 and 7. TCRdb keeps only in-frame clones here, not all; method: immunoSEQ multiplex PCR. Of around 45,000 clones listed, around three quarters are singletons. The germline V gene encodes CDR1 SGHAT and CDR2 FQNNGV. The V gene end was trimmed by 3 bases and the J gene end by 8 bases; junction bases not matched to a gene: 9. The CDR3 is 15 residues long.

This chain links TRBV11-2 with TRBJ2-3, with TRBD1 matching over 9 bases. The source is a human donor who received a COVID-19 vaccine. The sample was CD4+ T cells from PBMCs cultured with SARS-CoV-2 spike peptides, taken before COVID-19 vaccination. The CDR3 reads CASSLEDRGQGTQYF. For the CDR3, the DNA is TGTGCCAGCAGCTTGGAGGACAGGGGACAGGGTACGCAGTATTTT. Using reference TRBV11-2 and TRBJ2-3 for the parts outside the CDR3, the full variable domain is EAGVAQSPRYKIIEKRQSVAFWCNPISGHATLYWYQQILGQGPKLLIQFQNNGVVDDSQLPKDRFSAERLKGVDSTLKIQPAKLEDSAVYLCASSLEDRGQGTQYFGPGTRLTVL.